This is a list of T cell receptor beta chains from one sample in a study of preoperative IRX-2 immunotherapy in early breast cancer. Produced via immunoSEQ multiplex PCR; TCRdb's table is partial and in-frame only. The data contain fewer than 35,000 clones, over 85% of them singletons. Sample: tumor tissue, taken after IRX-2 immunotherapy. These TCRs come from a human donor with breast cancer. CDR3s include the opening cysteine and the closing phenylalanine or tryptophan. D genes are given only for firm matches. Only some rows state a clone size, as once, few, many or a class for expanded clones.

NA,NA,15,TRBJ1-5,TRBV6-8,CASSYAGAINQPQHF,TGTGCCAGCAGTTACGCCGGGGCAATAAATCAGCCCCAGCATTTT
NA,TRBD1,15,TRBJ1-1,TRBV5-1,CASSWGQAGNTEAFF,TGCGCCAGCAGCTGGGGACAGGCGGGAAACACTGAAGCTTTCTTT
NA,TRBD1,15,TRBJ1-3,TRBV19,CASSGDSYSGNTIYF,TGTGCCAGTAGTGGGGACAGTTACTCTGGAAACACCATATATTTT
NA,NA,12,TRBJ1-1,TRBV6-8,CASRDISTEAFF,TGTGCCAGCCGCGACATTTCCACTGAAGCTTTCTTT
NA,TRBD1,15,TRBJ1-2,TRBV6-8,CASSDEGAWGYGYTF,TGTGCCAGCAGTGACGAGGGGGCGTGGGGCTATGGCTACACCTTC
NA,NA,15,TRBJ1-3,TRBV6-8,CASTLTVRAVYTIYF,TGTGCCAGCACTCTAACAGTCAGGGCTGTGTACACCATATATTTT
NA,TRBD2,17,TRBJ2-3,TRBV18,CASSPLAAQTSTDTQYF,TGTGCCAGCTCACCCCTAGCGGCCCAAACTAGCACAGATACGCAGTATTTT
few,NA,14,TRBJ1-6,TRBV11-3,CASSLGRLNSPLHF,TGTGCCAGCAGCCTCGGACGGCTTAATTCACCCCTCCACTTT
NA,NA,16,TRBJ2-7,TRBV18,CASSGVAGTRNYEQYF,TGTGCCAGCTCAGGGGTCGCCGGGACACGGAACTACGAGCAGTACTTC
NA,NA,16,TRBJ2-3,TRBV18,CASSSTRQSSTDTQYF,TGTGCCAGCTCAAGTACTCGACAGTCTAGCACAGATACGCAGTATTTT
NA,NA,15,TRBJ1-2,TRBV11-3,CASSKNRVVSYGYTF,TGTGCCAGCAGCAAAAACAGGGTCGTAAGCTATGGCTACACCTTC
NA,NA,15,TRBJ1-3,TRBV11-3,CASSLVSGGGNTIYF,TGTGCCAGCAGCTTAGTGTCGGGGGGTGGAAACACCATATATTTT
NA,NA,14,TRBJ1-2,TRBV11-3,CASSLGGGNYGYTF,TGTGCCAGCAGCCTAGGGGGTGGTAACTATGGCTACACCTTC
NA,NA,15,TRBJ1-2,TRBV19,CASSIAGLLNYGYTF,TGTGCCAGTAGTATAGCTGGGTTGTTGAACTATGGCTACACCTTC
NA,TRBD1,16,TRBJ2-1,TRBV5-1,CASSLITGTGSGEQFF,TGCGCCAGCAGCTTAATAACCGGGACAGGGTCGGGTGAGCAGTTCTTC